This T cell receptor (beta chain) was recorded in a study of response to subunit inactivated influenza vaccine. This clonotype was detected only a few times. This CDR3 is built from 15 residues. V was clipped by 4 bases and J by 5 bases; unmatched bases: 8. CDR1 is SGHRS, CDR2 YFSETQ, per germline. TCRdb itself ran the RT-PCR reads through MiXCR, one entry per CDR3 protein. This repertoire shows 500,000 to 550,000 distinct CDR3 sequences, approximately 7.8% found once; its top ten account for around 13%. The source material was PBMCs from blood, sampled about 23 months after vaccination. The receptor comes from a man in his fifties or sixties who received an inactivated influenza vaccine. The chain recombines TRBV5-1 with TRBJ2-1, with 8 bases fitting TRBD1. The CDR3 is CASSAGTGNDNEQFF. CDR3 sequence (DNA): TGCGCCAGCAGCGCCGGGACAGGCAACGACAATGAGCAGTTCTTC.